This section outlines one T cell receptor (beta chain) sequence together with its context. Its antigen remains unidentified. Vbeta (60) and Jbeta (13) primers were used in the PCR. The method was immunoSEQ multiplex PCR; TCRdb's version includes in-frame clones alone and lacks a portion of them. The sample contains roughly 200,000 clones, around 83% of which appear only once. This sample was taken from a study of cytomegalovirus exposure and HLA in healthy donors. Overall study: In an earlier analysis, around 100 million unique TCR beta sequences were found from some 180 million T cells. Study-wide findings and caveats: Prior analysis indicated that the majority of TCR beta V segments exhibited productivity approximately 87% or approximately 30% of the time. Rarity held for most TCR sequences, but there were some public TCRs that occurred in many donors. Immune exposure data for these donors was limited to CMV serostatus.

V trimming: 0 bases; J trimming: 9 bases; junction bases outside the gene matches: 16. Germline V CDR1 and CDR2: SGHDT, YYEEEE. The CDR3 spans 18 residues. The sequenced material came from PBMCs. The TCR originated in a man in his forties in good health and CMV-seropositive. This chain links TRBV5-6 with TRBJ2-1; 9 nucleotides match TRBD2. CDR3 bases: TGTGCCAGCAGCTTGGGAGCGTTTAGGGCGGGAGGGCCCGGTGAGCAGTTCTTC. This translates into CASSLGAFRAGGPGEQFF.